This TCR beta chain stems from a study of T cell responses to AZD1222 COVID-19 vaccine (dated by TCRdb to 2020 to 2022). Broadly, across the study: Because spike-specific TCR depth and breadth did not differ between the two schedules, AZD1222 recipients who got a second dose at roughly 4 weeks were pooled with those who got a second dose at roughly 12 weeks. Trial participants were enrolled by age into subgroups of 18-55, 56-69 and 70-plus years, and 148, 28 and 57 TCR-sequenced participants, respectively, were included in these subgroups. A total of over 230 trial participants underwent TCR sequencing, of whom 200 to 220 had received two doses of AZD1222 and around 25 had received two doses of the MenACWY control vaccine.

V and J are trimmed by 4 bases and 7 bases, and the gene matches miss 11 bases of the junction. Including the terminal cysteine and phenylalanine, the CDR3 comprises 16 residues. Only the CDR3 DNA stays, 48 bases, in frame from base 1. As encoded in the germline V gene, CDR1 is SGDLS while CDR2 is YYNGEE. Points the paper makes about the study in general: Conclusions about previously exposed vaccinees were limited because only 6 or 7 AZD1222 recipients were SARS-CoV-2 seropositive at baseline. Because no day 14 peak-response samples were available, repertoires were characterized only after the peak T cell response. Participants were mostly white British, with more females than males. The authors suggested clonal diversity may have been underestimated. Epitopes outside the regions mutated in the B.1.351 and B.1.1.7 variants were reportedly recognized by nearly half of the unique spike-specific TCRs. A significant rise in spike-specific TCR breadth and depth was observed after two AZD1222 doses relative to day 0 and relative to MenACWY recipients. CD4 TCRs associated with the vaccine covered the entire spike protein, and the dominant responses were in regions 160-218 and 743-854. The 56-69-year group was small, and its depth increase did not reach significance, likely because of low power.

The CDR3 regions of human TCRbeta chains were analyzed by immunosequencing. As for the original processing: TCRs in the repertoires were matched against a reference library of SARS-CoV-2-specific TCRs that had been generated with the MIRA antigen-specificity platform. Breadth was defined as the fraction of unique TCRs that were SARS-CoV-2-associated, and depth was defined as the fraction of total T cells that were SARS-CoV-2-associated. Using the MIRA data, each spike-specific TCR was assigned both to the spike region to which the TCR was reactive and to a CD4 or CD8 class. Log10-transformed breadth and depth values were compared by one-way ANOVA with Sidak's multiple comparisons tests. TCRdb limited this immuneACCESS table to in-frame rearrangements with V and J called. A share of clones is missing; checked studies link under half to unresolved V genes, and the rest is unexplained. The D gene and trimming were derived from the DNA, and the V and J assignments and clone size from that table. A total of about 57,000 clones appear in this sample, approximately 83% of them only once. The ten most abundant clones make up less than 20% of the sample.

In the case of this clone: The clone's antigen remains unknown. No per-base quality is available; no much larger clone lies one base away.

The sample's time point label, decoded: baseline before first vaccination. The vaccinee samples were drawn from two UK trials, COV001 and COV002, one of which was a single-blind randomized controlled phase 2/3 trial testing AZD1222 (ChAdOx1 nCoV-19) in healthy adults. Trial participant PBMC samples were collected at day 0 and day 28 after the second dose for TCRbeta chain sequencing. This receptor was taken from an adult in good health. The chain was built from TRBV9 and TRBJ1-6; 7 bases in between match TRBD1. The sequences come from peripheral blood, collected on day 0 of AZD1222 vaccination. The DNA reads TGTGCCAGCAGCCCCGGACGAGGGGGCAACAATTCACCCCTCCACTTT. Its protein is CASSPGRGGNNSPLHF.